Shown below are 2 T cell receptor beta chains from a single sample sequenced in a study of metastatic and nonmetastatic thyroid tumors. The entire patient cohort was treatment-naive prior to thyroid surgery. TCRdb re-called the PCR reads via MiXCR. The sample holds 15,000 to 20,000 clones, under 30% seen once. The sequencing input was adjacent normal tissue. The receptors here all came from a female donor with papillary thyroid cancer or a benign thyroid nodule (not recorded which). Some clones in this sample may be carry-over from other donors' samples.

The chain has TRBV5-1 and TRBJ1-1; possible D gene TRBD1, 6 bases. Germline CDR1 SGHRS, CDR2 YFSETQ. The length of the CDR3 is 13 residues. The V and J ends lost 5 bases and 4 bases respectively, with 12 bases between them. The CDR3 coding sequence is TGCGCCAGCAGGGGGGAGGGGGGCACTGAAGCTTTCTTT. It codes for CASRGEGGTEAFF.

The gene calls are TRBV30 and TRBJ2-7; 8 nucleotides agree with TRBD2. From germline, CDR1 is GTSNPN and CDR2 SVGIG (reference sequence). The ends lost 3 bases at V and 1 base at J; junction bases unmatched: 2. CDR3 length equals 13 residues. CDR3 in DNA: TGTGCCTGGAGCGGGAGGGAATCCTACGAGCAGTACGTC. It encodes CAWSGRESYEQYV.